The clone carrying this T cell receptor beta chain has only one observation. The antigen remains unidentified. Next came a second PCR, run for about 7 to 12 cycles, which used a sample-barcoded 5' primer along with a J-beta primer mix. TCRdb reanalysed the 5' RACE reads using MiXCR and keeps one entry per CDR3 protein. This sample has 1.5 million to 2 million distinct CDR3 sequences, with about 28% found just once. This entry belongs to a study of blood T cells in healthy people across ages. Broader study findings: Diversity was estimated from one million T cells, and these estimates were considered underestimates. The unsorted PBMCs prevented any conclusive comparison of naive versus antigen-experienced cells.

V was pared by 5 bases and J by 4 bases, with 4 bases of the junction left unmatched. The germline CDR1 and CDR2 sequences are SEHNR and FQNEAQ (reference sequence). There are 13 residues in the CDR3. Each sample had at least 6 million PBMCs isolated. The receptor was isolated from a woman aged 30 to 39 in good health. V is TRBV7-9 and J is TRBJ1-1, with TRBD1 identical over 7 bases. Sequenced material: blood. The CDR3 bases are TGTGCCAGCAGCGATAGACAGGGCACTGAAGCTTTCTTT. As protein: CASSDRQGTEAFF.